The clone carrying this TCR beta chain has ten or more counts. As yet, its antigen is unknown. This specimen comes from a study of Graves' ophthalmopathy and Graves' hyperthyroidism. Study-level results: The majority of expanded thyroid clonotypes above 0.001 frequency also occurred in blood.

RNA transcripts served as template for amplifying TCR beta CDR3 sequences. Second-round multiplex PCR followed a first-round RT-PCR using HTBI primers. In TCRdb, the multiplex PCR reads were re-called with MiXCR into one record per CDR3 protein. In the table there are 620,000 or so distinct CDR3 sequences, roughly 20% of which are singletons. This sequence originates from a woman younger than 30 with stable Graves' hyperthyroidism. Some clones in this sample may be carry-over from other donors' samples. Sequences were obtained from peripheral blood.

The CDR3 coding sequence is TGTGCCAGCAGTTTCGGGACGGCTGAAGCTTTCTTT. Its translation: CASSFGTAEAFF. The chain has TRBV12-3 or TRBV12-4 and TRBJ1-1; D is perhaps TRBD1 (5 bases). CDR3 size: 12 residues. V lost 3 bases and J lost 6, with 8 bases in between.